The subject of this entry is one T cell receptor beta chain. There are 15 residues in the CDR3. The V and J ends lost 5 bases and 3 bases, in that order; junction bases with no gene match: 9. The germline CDR1 and CDR2 sequences are MNHEY and SMNVEV (reference sequence). The data belong to a study of blood T cells in healthy people across ages. Then a second PCR, running roughly 7 to 11 cycles, was carried out with a sample-barcoded 5' primer and a J-beta primer mix. TCRdb reprocessed the 5' RACE reads via MiXCR and lists one record per CDR3 protein. The sample includes about 1.8 million distinct CDR3 sequences, roughly 50% of them seen just once.

The TCR was taken from a middle-aged woman in good health. The V call is TRBV27, the J call TRBJ2-7, with TRBD1 identical over 8 bases. Sequenced sample: blood. CDR3 residues: CASSTGQGGGYEQYF. In DNA form, the CDR3 reads TGTGCCAGCAGTACAGGACAGGGCGGAGGCTACGAGCAGTACTTC.